The rows below give T cell receptor beta chains drawn from one sample of a study of beta chain features in type 1 diabetes. Data came from immunoSEQ multiplex PCR; TCRdb stores just in-frame clones and leaves some out. The sample records about 340,000 clones, approximately 13% being singletons. The sequencing input was naive CD4+ T cells from blood. Receptor source: a woman aged 18-29 years with type 1 diabetes. Both conserved end residues are part of each CDR3. The D gene is left open where the match is weak. Clone size appears in some rows only: once, few, many, or a class for an expanded clone.

clone size	V gene	D gene	J gene	CDR3 DNA	CDR3 protein
NA	TRBV7-2	TRBD2	TRBJ2-2	TGTGCCAGCAGCTTAGGCAGCGGGAGGTTGTCCGGGGAGCTGTTTTTT	CASSLGSGRLSGELFF
NA	TRBV7-2	TRBD1	TRBJ2-5	TGTGCCAGCAGCCACGGGACAGGGCAAGAGACCCAGTACTTC	CASSHGTGQETQYF
NA	TRBV20-1	NA	TRBJ2-3	TGCAGTGCTAGGGGGCCAGATACGCAGTATTTT	CSARGPDTQYF
NA	TRBV6-1	NA	TRBJ1-1	TGTGCCAGCAGGCTTTTAGGGGCGGCGAACACTGAAGCTTTCTTT	CASRLLGAANTEAFF
NA	TRBV7-6	NA	TRBJ1-2	TGTGCCAGCAGCTTAGCAGGGGGTCGTGGCTACACCTTC	CASSLAGGRGYTF
few	TRBV15	TRBD2	TRBJ2-1	TGTGCCACCAGCAGAGATGGGGGGACTAGCGGGAGGATTGAGCAGTTCTTC	CATSRDGGTSGRIEQFF
NA	TRBV11-2	NA	TRBJ2-1	TGTGCCAGCAGCGCCCGACTAGGGGGGGATGAGCAGTTCTTC	CASSARLGGDEQFF
NA	TRBV11-3	NA	TRBJ1-1	TGTGCCAGCAGCTTAGGCGCGGGGAACACTGAAGCTTTCTTT	CASSLGAGNTEAFF
NA	TRBV7-2	NA	TRBJ1-2	TGTGCCAGCAGCTTGGGGGGTTTTCCACCGTATGGCTACACCTTC	CASSLGGFPPYGYTF
few	TRBV11-1	NA	TRBJ2-3	TGTGCCAGCAGCCTGTTACCGGGACATAACGCGGATACGCAGTATTTT	CASSLLPGHNADTQYF
NA	TRBV29-1	NA	TRBJ2-1	TGCAGCGTTATTACAGGGTCCCCCTACAATGAGCAGTTCTTC	CSVITGSPYNEQFF
NA	TRBV5-1	TRBD2	TRBJ2-5	TGCGCCAGCAGCTTGTTAGCGGGAGGGCAAGAGACCCAGTACTTC	CASSLLAGGQETQYF
NA	TRBV4-3	NA	TRBJ2-4	TGCGCCAGCAGCCAAGGACAGGGCGGGGACATTCAGTACTTC	CASSQGQGGDIQYF
few	TRBV4-1	TRBD2	TRBJ2-1	TGCGCCAGCAGCCAAGAAAGCGGGAGGGCGTTCAGCTCCTACAATGAGCAGTTCTTC	CASSQESGRAFSSYNEQFF
few	TRBV5-1	TRBD2	TRBJ2-1	TGCGCCAGCAGCTTGGCGGGAGCGGGAGCAGGTGAGCAGTTCTTC	CASSLAGAGAGEQFF
few	TRBV6-6	TRBD2	TRBJ2-1	TGTGCCAGCAGTAGGGGGACTAGCGAGAATGAGCAGTTCTTC	CASSRGTSENEQFF
few	TRBV7-9	NA	TRBJ2-2	TGTGCCAGCAGCTTTCTTGAGGGTAGCGGGAACACCGGGGAGCTGTTTTTT	CASSFLEGSGNTGELFF
few	TRBV19	TRBD2	TRBJ2-1	TGTGCCAGTCGGGGGCTAGCGGGAGCTCACAATGAGCAGTTCTTC	CASRGLAGAHNEQFF
few	TRBV29-1	NA	TRBJ1-1	TGCAGCGTTCAGAGACAGGTGAACACTGAAGCTTTCTTT	CSVQRQVNTEAFF
few	TRBV5-1	NA	TRBJ2-1	TGCGCCAGCAGCTTAGCCGGGATCAATGAGCAGTTCTTC	CASSLAGINEQFF
NA	TRBV5-5	NA	TRBJ2-5	TGTGCCAGCAGCCCCGCGGGGGAGACCCAGTACTTC	CASSPAGETQYF
NA	TRBV10-3	TRBD1	TRBJ1-2	TGTGCCATCAGCGTGACAGGGGGCTATGGCTACACCTTC	CAISVTGGYGYTF
few	TRBV30	NA	TRBJ2-5	TGTGCCTGGAGTGGGACAGCCAAAGAGACCCAGTACTTC	CAWSGTAKETQYF
NA	TRBV14	TRBD1	TRBJ1-2	TGTGCCAGCATCCGGGACAGGGGTTGTTGGTACTATGGCTACACCTTC	CASIRDRGCWYYGYTF
NA	TRBV27	NA	TRBJ1-1	TGTGCCAGCAGTCTGAAACCAACAGGGATGAACACTGAAGCTTTCTTT	CASSLKPTGMNTEAFF
NA	TRBV10-3	NA	TRBJ1-1	TGTGCCATCTCGACAGGGAACACTGAAGCTTTCTTT	CAISTGNTEAFF
NA	TRBV7-6	NA	TRBJ2-3	TGTGCCAGCACACCTCGGGGGAGTGCAGATACGCAGTATTTT	CASTPRGSADTQYF
NA	TRBV6-5	NA	TRBJ2-2	TGTGCCAGCAACGCAGCGGGTACGAACACCGGGGAGCTGTTTTTT	CASNAAGTNTGELFF
NA	TRBV30	TRBD2	TRBJ2-5	TGTGCCTGGGGACTAGATCTGAAGACCCAGTACTTC	CAWGLDLKTQYF
few	TRBV18	NA	TRBJ2-1	TGTGCCAGCTCACCCATGGAGGGGTCCTACAATGAGCAGTTCTTC	CASSPMEGSYNEQFF
NA	TRBV18	TRBD2	TRBJ2-3	TGTGCCAGCTCACCACTACGGAGCCCCACTAGCGGGAGGGATACGCAGTATTTT	CASSPLRSPTSGRDTQYF
NA	TRBV18	NA	TRBJ2-1	TGTGCCAGCTCACCTAACAGCGGTTCCTACAATGAGCAGTTCTTC	CASSPNSGSYNEQFF
NA	TRBV28	TRBD1	TRBJ2-7	TGTGCCAGCAGTTCAATCGGACAGGCGAGCTCCTACGAGCAGTACTTC	CASSSIGQASSYEQYF
few	TRBV4-2	TRBD1	TRBJ1-2	TGTGCCAGCAGCCAGGGACAGGGGTTCCGGGTTGACTATGGCTACACCTTC	CASSQGQGFRVDYGYTF
few	TRBV6-1	NA	TRBJ1-1	TGTGCCAGCAGTGGAACAGCGGACACTGAAGCTTTCTTT	CASSGTADTEAFF